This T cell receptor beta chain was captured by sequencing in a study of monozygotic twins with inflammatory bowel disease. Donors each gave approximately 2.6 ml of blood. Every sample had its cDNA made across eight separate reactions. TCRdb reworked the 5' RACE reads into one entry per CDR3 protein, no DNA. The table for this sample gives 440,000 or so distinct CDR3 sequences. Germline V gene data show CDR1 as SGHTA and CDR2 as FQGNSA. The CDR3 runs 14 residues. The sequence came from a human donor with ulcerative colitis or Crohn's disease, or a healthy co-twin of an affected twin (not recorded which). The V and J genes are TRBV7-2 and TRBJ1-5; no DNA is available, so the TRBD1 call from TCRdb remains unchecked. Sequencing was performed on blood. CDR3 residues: CASSLTDYNQPQHF.